What follows is one T cell receptor (beta chain) and its context. Methods used by the authors: Reference gene primer amplification gave estimated nucleated cell counts. Some clones are missing from TCRdb's copy, which holds only in-frame ones; the method was immunoSEQ multiplex PCR. V, J and clone size are taken as reported in that table, and D and trimming were inferred from the DNA itself. This table has approximately 70,000 clones, around 89% appearing once. V shed 4 bases, J shed 5 bases, and the junction held 9 bases outside the gene matches. Germline CDR1 is MDHEN and CDR2 is SYDVKM. This CDR3 is 15 amino acids long. These data are taken from a study of blood T cell repertoires in COVID-19. Study background: Italy, Spain and the United States were the sources of the convalescent and acute COVID-19 samples.

This chain links TRBV28 with TRBJ2-7; the match to TRBD1 covers 9 bases. The origin of this receptor is a human donor in a cohort sampled during active COVID-19. The sample comprised peripheral blood. The CDR3 reads CASSSSGTGSNEQYF. CDR3 DNA: TGTGCCAGCAGTTCCTCCGGGACAGGGTCCAACGAGCAGTACTTC.